One and the same sample provided the 22 T cell receptor beta chains below, sequenced in a study of shared clonotypes between healthy human individuals. Assay used: immunoSEQ multiplex PCR; TCRdb lists only in-frame clones, some missing. The profile covers 2 million to 3 million clones, with approximately 94% appearing a single time and 0.35% to 0.45% taken by the ten largest. Input material: naive CD4+ T cells from PBMCs. The subset is: CD45RA+ positively selected. These receptors were obtained from a young man in good health. Some clones in this sample may be carry-over from other donors' samples.

This chain links TRBV6-1 with TRBJ1-3, with a weak D call TRBD1 (5 bases). The V and J ends lost 1 base and 3 bases respectively, with 19 bases between them. This CDR3 spans 18 amino acids. Germline loops: CDR1 MNHNS, CDR2 SASEGT. The CDR3 region is CASSEDRGLLLGGNTIYF. The CDR3 DNA reads as TGTGCCAGCAGTGAAGATAGGGGCTTATTGTTGGGTGGAAACACCATATATTTT.

A word on this clone: Different DNA sequences within this sample yield the same CDR3. The rearrangement links TRBV7-2 to TRBJ2-3, with a weak D call TRBD2 (6 bases). V shed 1 base and J shed 3 bases, with 14 bases lying between them. CDR1 and CDR2 from the germline V gene are SGHTA and FQGNSA. The CDR3 is 16 residues long. CDR3 DNA sequence: TGTGCCAGCAGCTTAGGGCGGGGCGGGACGACAGATACGCAGTATTTT. This encodes CASSLGRGGTTDTQYF.

As regards this clone: At the DNA level, this CDR3 is encoded by other sequences in the same sample as well. The V call is TRBV30, the J call TRBJ2-3, with D perhaps given as TRBD1 or TRBD2 (5 bases each). The V end lost 0 bases, the J end lost 6 bases, and 7 bases lay between the germline ends. Germline loops: CDR1 GTSNPN, CDR2 SVGIG (reference sequence). This CDR3 is 12 amino acids long. The CDR3 region is CAWSVGTDTQYF. Here the CDR3 DNA reads TGTGCCTGGAGTGTGGGGACCGATACGCAGTATTTT.

Of note for this clone: Other DNA sequences within the sample encode an identical CDR3. The chain employs TRBV7-2 and TRBJ1-5; D uncertain. This CDR3 region has 13 residues. Germline-derived CDR1 and CDR2 are SGHTA and FQGNSA. V was cut by 5 bases and J by 4 bases, with 9 bases left in between. For the CDR3, the DNA is TGTGCCAGCAGCCTTGGGCTTAATCAGCCCCAGCATTTT. As protein: CASSLGLNQPQHF. The full variable domain, its missing parts supplied by reference TRBV7-2 and TRBJ1-5, is GAGVSQSPSNKVTEKGKDVELRCDPISGHTALYWYRQSLGQGLEFLIYFQGNSAPDKSGLPSDRFSAERTGGSVSTLTIQRTQQEDSAVYLCASSLGLNQPQHFGDGTRLSIL.

This clone was detected only once. The chain carries TRBV4-1 and TRBJ2-7, with TRBD2 as a possible D gene (6 bases). V was shortened by 3 bases and J by 2 bases, with 17 bases between the two germline ends. This CDR3 has 16 residues. CDR1 is MGHRA and CDR2 is YSYEKL in the germline V gene. In DNA, the CDR3 is TGCGCCAGCAGCCAGGCGGGCGGGACTCGTACCTACGAGCAGTACTTC. This translates into CASSQAGGTRTYEQYF.

This clone was recorded once. The chain has TRBV7-9 and TRBJ1-2; no clear D gene. This CDR3 is built from 14 residues. Germline CDR1 reads SEHNR; CDR2 reads FQNEAQ (reference sequence). Trimming took 8 bases from V and 4 from J, leaving 17 bases between them. CDR3 region: CASRPNRDFYGYTF. CDR3 DNA sequence: TGTGCCAGCCGCCCGAACAGAGACTTCTATGGCTACACCTTC.

The chain recombines TRBV12-5 with TRBJ2-1, with TRBD1 matching 11 bases. Unmatched junction bases numbered 7, after V lost 0 bases and J lost 9 bases. The CDR3 runs 16 residues. CDR1 and CDR2 (germline): LGHNT, FRNRAP. The CDR3 DNA sequence: TGTGCTAGTGGTTTGGTACTGGGACAGGGGGAGACTGAGCAGTTCTTC. It encodes CASGLVLGQGETEQFF.

This sequence joins TRBV18 and TRBJ1-1, with D tentatively TRBD1 (5 bases). This CDR3 region has 12 residues. Per germline, CDR1 KGHSH and CDR2 LQKENI. V lost 4 bases to trimming and J lost 6 bases, with 9 bases between them. The CDR3 reads CASSLARAEAFF. CDR3 nucleotide sequence: TGTGCCAGCTCACTAGCCAGGGCTGAAGCTTTCTTT.

The chain employs TRBV2 and TRBJ2-1, with a possible D match to TRBD1 (5 bases). Germline assignment: CDR1 SNHLY and CDR2 FYNNEI. The ends were cut back, 6 bases at V and 6 bases at J, with 21 bases in the middle. The CDR3 consists of 16 residues. CDR3 residues: CASSQRRQKSANEQFF. The CDR3 DNA is TGTGCCAGCAGCCAGCGAAGACAGAAATCCGCCAATGAGCAGTTCTTC.

The table lists this clone with a few counts. This rearrangement joins TRBV20-1 to TRBJ1-1, with D tentatively TRBD1 (5 bases). Trimming took 5 bases from V and 6 from J, leaving 10 bases between them. Germline V lookup: CDR1 DFQATT, CDR2 SNEGSKA (reference sequence). This CDR3 spans 11 amino acids. This CDR3 reads CSAGGVPEAFF. In DNA form, the CDR3 reads TGCAGTGCTGGGGGGGTCCCTGAAGCTTTCTTT.

The CDR3 DNA is TGTGCCTCAATCGGGACCTACGAGCAGTACTTC. As protein: CASIGTYEQYF. The rearrangement uses TRBV6-1 and TRBJ2-7; D may be TRBD2 (5 bases). The germline V gene encodes CDR1 MNHNS and CDR2 SASEGT. This CDR3 has 11 amino acids. V gave up 11 bases and J gave up 2 bases, with 10 bases separating them.

J is TRBJ2-3 and V is TRBV10-3; perhaps TRBD1 as D (8 bases). This CDR3 has 13 amino acids. Trimming pared 5 bases from V and 6 bases from J, leaving 12 bases between. Germline V gene data show CDR1 as ENHRY and CDR2 as SYGVKD. The CDR3 here is CAISIQGGDTQYF. The CDR3 nucleotides read TGTGCCATCAGTATACAGGGGGGGGATACGCAGTATTTT.

The DNA for the CDR3 is TGTGCCAGCAGCGTGAGCGGGAGGGCTTACGAGCAGTACTTC. Translating it yields CASSVSGRAYEQYF. The V call is TRBV7-9, the J call TRBJ2-7; 10 nucleotides align to TRBD2. The ends lost 5 bases at V and 4 bases at J; junction bases unmatched: 5. This CDR3 contains 14 residues. CDR1 is SEHNR, CDR2 FQNEAQ, per germline (reference sequence).

This clone showed up just once. The V and J genes are TRBV7-9 and TRBJ1-6; 7 bases are shared with TRBD1. Germline CDR1 and CDR2: SEHNR and FQNEAQ (reference sequence). The CDR3 totals 14 residues. The trim removed 5 bases at V and 9 bases at J, leaving 7 bases unmatched. The CDR3 nucleotides are TGTGCCAGCAGCCTCGACAGGGAGGCTTCACCCCTCCACTTT. This translates into CASSLDREASPLHF.

The chain links TRBV28 to TRBJ2-7; TRBD2 agrees at 9 bases. Germline V CDR1 and CDR2: MDHEN, SYDVKM. This CDR3 comprises 14 residues. With 8 bases clipped from V and 3 bases from J, the junction kept 8 bases outside the gene matches. CDR3 in DNA: TGTGCCAGCGGTATGACTAGCGGCATCTACGAGCAGTACTTC. As protein: CASGMTSGIYEQYF.

V is TRBV6-5 and J is TRBJ1-6, with a weak D call TRBD1 (5 bases). The length of the CDR3 is 14 residues. The ends were cut back, 6 bases at V and 10 bases at J, with 16 bases in the middle. In germline, CDR1 is MNHEY, CDR2 SVGAGI. The chain's CDR3 is CASRWGRVDSPLHF. CDR3 sequence (DNA): TGTGCCAGCAGGTGGGGCAGGGTCGACTCACCCCTCCACTTT.

The J gene is TRBJ2-7, the V gene TRBV15, with 14 nucleotides matching TRBD2. CDR1 is LNHNV, CDR2 YYDKDF, per germline (reference sequence). V gave up 1 base and J gave up 9 bases; unmatched junction bases: 8. The length of the CDR3 is 16 residues. The CDR3 DNA reads as TGTGCCACCAGCAGAGCTGGGACTAGCGGGAGTGTAGCGCAGTACTTC. Encoded protein: CATSRAGTSGSVAQYF. Using reference TRBV15 and TRBJ2-7 for the parts outside the CDR3, the full variable domain is DAMVIQNPRYQVTQFGKPVTLSCSQTLNHNVMYWYQQKSSQAPKLLFHYYDKDFNNEADTPDNFQSRRPNTSFCFLDIRSPGLGDTAMYLCATSRAGTSGSVAQYFGPGTRLTVT.

The CDR3 DNA sequence: TGTGCCAGCAGCTTCGACCCAAGCTCTGGAAACACCATATATTTT. This sequence encodes CASSFDPSSGNTIYF. This rearrangement joins TRBV5-4 to TRBJ1-3; the D is unclear. Germline V gene data show CDR1 as SGHNT and CDR2 as YYREEE (reference sequence). V shed 2 bases and J shed 0 bases, with 9 bases lying between them. The CDR3 has 15 residues.

V gene TRBV7-6 combines with J gene TRBJ2-7; a possible D gene is TRBD1 (6 bases). From germline, CDR1 is SGHVS and CDR2 FNYEAQ. The germline V and J ends were trimmed by 5 bases and 2 bases, with 28 bases remaining between them. This CDR3 has 19 residues. CDR3 coding DNA: TGTGCCAGCAGCCTCCTTATAGCGACCGGGCCAACAGGGCCCTACGAGCAGTACTTC. Amino acid sequence: CASSLLIATGPTGPYEQYF. Together with reference TRBV7-6 and TRBJ2-7, the CDR3 gives the full variable domain: GAGVSQSPRYKVTKRGQDVALRCDPISGHVSLYWYRQALGQGPEFLTYFNYEAQQDKSGLPNDRFSAERPEGSISTLTIQRTEQRDSAMYRCASSLLIATGPTGPYEQYFGPGTRLTVT.

This clone has a single count. Other DNA sequences in this sample translate to the same CDR3. The chain carries TRBV7-9 and TRBJ2-1; 7 bases are a match to TRBD1. Germline V CDR1 and CDR2: SEHNR, FQNEAQ (reference sequence). V lost 3 bases to trimming and J lost 3 bases; unmatched junction nucleotides: 5. The CDR3 runs to 15 residues. CDR3 nucleotide sequence: TGTGCCAGCAGCTTCCGGGACAGTATCTACAATGAGCAGTTCTTC. Amino acid sequence: CASSFRDSIYNEQFF.

This chain joins TRBV6-6 and TRBJ1-5; tentatively, D is TRBD1 (6 bases). The ends were cut back, 6 bases at V and 6 bases at J, with 12 bases in the middle. The CDR3 runs 13 residues. The germline gives CDR1 MNHNY, CDR2 SVGAGI (reference sequence). The CDR3 region is CASSHGGGQPQHF. In nucleotides, the CDR3 is TGTGCCAGCAGCCACGGAGGGGGTCAGCCCCAGCATTTT.

This CDR3 reads CASSQAEDGPTYNEQFF. In DNA, the CDR3 is TGCGCCAGCAGCCAGGCCGAAGACGGCCCCACTTACAATGAGCAGTTCTTC. The rearrangement links TRBV4-1 to TRBJ2-1, with no clear D. Germline V lookup: CDR1 MGHRA, CDR2 YSYEKL. This CDR3 has 17 residues. V was clipped by 3 bases and J by 4 bases, with 19 bases between them.